Here is one T cell receptor beta chain with its context. Its antigen is not identified. This entry comes from a study of CD8 T cells in ankylosing spondylitis. Quantitative barcoded 5'-RACE was used to prepare TCR beta libraries. TCRdb passed the 5' RACE reads through MiXCR, listing each CDR3 protein once. The sample has 500,000 to 650,000 distinct CDR3 sequences, approximately 5.3% seen once; the top ten hold approximately 3.5%. General observations from the study: Relatively scarce in peripheral blood, disease-linked clones were CD8+. Reports of some motif variants in reactive arthritis synovial fluid and blood predate this one. Within ankylosing spondylitis blood, a TCR beta motif made up of eight highly homologous variants appeared to be characteristic. Matched ankylosing spondylitis synovial fluid reportedly showed significant enrichment of disease-linked clones.

The clonotype comes from a male donor with ankylosing spondylitis. The sample taken for sequencing was blood, either unsorted or a sorted T cell fraction (not recorded which).

The CDR3 DNA reads TGTGCCACCAGCAGAGAGCGCCGGGTTGGGACGCGGGACTACGAGCAGTACTTC. This encodes CATSRERRVGTRDYEQYF. The J gene is TRBJ2-7, the V gene TRBV15; perhaps TRBD2 as D (6 bases). This CDR3 region has 18 residues. The ends were cut back, 0 bases at V and 3 bases at J, with 21 bases in the middle. Germline V gene sequence: CDR1 LNHNV, CDR2 YYDKDF (reference sequence).